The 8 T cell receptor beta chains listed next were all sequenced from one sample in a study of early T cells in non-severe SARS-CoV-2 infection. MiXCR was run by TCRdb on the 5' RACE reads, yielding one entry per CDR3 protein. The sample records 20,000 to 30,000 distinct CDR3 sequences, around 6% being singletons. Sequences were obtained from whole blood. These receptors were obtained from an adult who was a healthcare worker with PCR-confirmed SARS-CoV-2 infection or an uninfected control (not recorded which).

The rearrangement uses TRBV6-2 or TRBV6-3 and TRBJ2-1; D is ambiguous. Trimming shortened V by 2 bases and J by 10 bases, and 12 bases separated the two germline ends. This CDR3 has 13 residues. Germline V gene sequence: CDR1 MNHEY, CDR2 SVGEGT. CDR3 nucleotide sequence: TGTGCCAGCAGTTACCTCCGGTTTCGAGAGCAGTTCTTC. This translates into CASSYLRFREQFF.

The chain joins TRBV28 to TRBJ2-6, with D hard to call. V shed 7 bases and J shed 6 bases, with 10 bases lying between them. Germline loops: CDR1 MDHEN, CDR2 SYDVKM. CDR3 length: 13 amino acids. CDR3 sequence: CASTPTAANVLTF. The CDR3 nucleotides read TGTGCCAGCACCCCGACTGCGGCCAACGTCCTGACTTTC.

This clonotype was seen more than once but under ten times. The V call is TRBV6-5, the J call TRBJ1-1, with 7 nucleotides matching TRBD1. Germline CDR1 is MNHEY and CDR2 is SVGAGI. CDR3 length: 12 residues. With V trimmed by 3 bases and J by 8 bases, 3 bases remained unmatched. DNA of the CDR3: TGTGCCAGCAGTTATAGGGGGCTCGAAGCTTTCTTT. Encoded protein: CASSYRGLEAFF.

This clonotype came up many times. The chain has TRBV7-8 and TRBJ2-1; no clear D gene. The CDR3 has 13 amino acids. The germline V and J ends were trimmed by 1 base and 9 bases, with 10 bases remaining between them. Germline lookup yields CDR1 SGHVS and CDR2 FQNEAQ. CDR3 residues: CASSLVSLSEQFF. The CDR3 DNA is TGTGCCAGCAGCTTAGTCTCCCTATCTGAGCAGTTCTTC.

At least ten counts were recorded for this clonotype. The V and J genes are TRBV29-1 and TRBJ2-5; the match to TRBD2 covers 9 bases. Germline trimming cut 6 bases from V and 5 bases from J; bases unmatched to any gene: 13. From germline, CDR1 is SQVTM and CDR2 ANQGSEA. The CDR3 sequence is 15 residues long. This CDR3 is CSVDGASGDLETQYF. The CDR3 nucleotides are TGCAGCGTAGACGGGGCTAGCGGGGACCTGGAGACCCAGTACTTC. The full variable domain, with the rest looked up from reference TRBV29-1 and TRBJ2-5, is SAVISQKPSRDICQRGTSLTIQCQVDSQVTMMFWYRQQPGQSLTLIATANQGSEATYESGFVIDKFPISRPNLTFSTLTVSNMSPEDSSIYLCSVDGASGDLETQYFGPGTRLLVL.

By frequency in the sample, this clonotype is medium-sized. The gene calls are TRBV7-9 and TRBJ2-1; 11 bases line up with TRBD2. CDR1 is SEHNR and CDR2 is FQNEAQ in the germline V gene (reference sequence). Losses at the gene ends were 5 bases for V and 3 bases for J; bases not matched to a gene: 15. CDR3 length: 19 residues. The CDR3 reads CASSPMTSGDARFYNEQFF. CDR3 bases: TGTGCCAGCAGCCCTATGACTAGCGGGGATGCGAGATTCTACAATGAGCAGTTCTTC.

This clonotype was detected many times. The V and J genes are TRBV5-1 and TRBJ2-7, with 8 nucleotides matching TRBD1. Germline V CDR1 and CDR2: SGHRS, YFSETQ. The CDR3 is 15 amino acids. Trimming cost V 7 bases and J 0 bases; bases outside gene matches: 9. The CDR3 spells CASGMGQASSYEQYF. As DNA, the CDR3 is TGCGCCAGCGGGATGGGACAGGCAAGCTCCTACGAGCAGTACTTC.

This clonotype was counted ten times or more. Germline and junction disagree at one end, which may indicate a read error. CDR3 sequence (DNA): TGTGCCAGCAGATACTCTTCAGGGAGGGGGATGAACACTGAAGCTTTCTTT. Its translation is CASRYSSGRGMNTEAFF. This rearrangement joins TRBV6-5 to TRBJ1-1; D perhaps matches TRBD1 (6 bases). The CDR3 runs 17 residues. Germline V gene sequence: CDR1 MNHEY, CDR2 SVGAGI.